This T cell receptor (beta chain) is from a study of shared clonotypes between healthy human individuals. Study background: A couple of female and a few male donors aged 18 to 49 were enrolled.

The assay was immunoSEQ multiplex PCR, and TCRdb's table has in-frame clones only and misses some. The sample yields 2 million to 3 million clones, approximately 93% seen once. A remark on this clone: This sample also contains other DNA sequences that code for the same CDR3.

This CDR3 spans 11 amino acids. Germline V CDR1 and CDR2: GTSNPN, SVGIG (reference sequence). Trimming removed 2 bases at V and 6 bases at J, with 8 bases between. The sequence came from a man aged 18 to 30 in good health. Some clones in this sample may be carry-over from other donors' samples. The chain links TRBV30 to TRBJ2-7, with D possibly TRBD2 on 5 matching bases. Sequencing input: naive CD4+ T cells from PBMCs. Regarding subset: CD45RA+ positively selected. The CDR3 nucleotides read TGTGCCTGGAGTATACGGGGCGAGCAGTACTTC. This codes for CAWSIRGEQYF. Supplemented by reference TRBV30 and TRBJ2-7, the full variable domain reads SQTIHQWPATLVQPVGSPLSLECTVEGTSNPNLYWYRQAAGRGLQLLFYSVGIGQISSEVPQNLSASRPQDRQFILSSKKLLLSDSGFYLCAWSIRGEQYFGPGTRLTVT.